These 26 T cell receptor beta chains were sequenced from one sample in a study of shared clonotypes between healthy human individuals. Clones were read by immunoSEQ multiplex PCR, and TCRdb kept only the in-frame ones, dropping some. The repertoire holds some 2 million clones, with roughly 94% as singletons. The sequenced material came from naive CD4+ T cells sorted from blood. Subset meaning: CD45RA+ positively selected. The receptors shown here come from a man younger than 35 in good health.

This chain links TRBV19 with TRBJ1-6; 7 bases fit TRBD1. The CDR3 is 15 amino acids. Germline trimming cut 5 bases from V and 7 bases from J; bases unmatched to any gene: 8. Looked up from germline, CDR1 is LNHDA and CDR2 is SQIVND (reference sequence). The chain's CDR3 is CASSSKGTANSPLHF. The CDR3 DNA follows: TGTGCCAGTAGTTCAAAGGGGACAGCCAATTCACCCCTCCACTTT.

J is TRBJ2-7 and V is TRBV7-8, with D unclear. The CDR3 totals 14 residues. V dropped 1 base and J dropped 0 bases, with 7 bases sitting between them. Germline CDR1 is SGHVS and CDR2 is FQNEAQ. CDR3 protein: CASSLEWVSYEQYF. Here the CDR3 DNA reads TGTGCCAGCAGCTTAGAATGGGTCTCCTACGAGCAGTACTTC.

In its sample, this clone was seen once. The rearrangement links TRBV12-5 to TRBJ1-3; 7 nucleotides agree with TRBD1. The J segment lost 3 bases and the V segment lost 1 base, leaving 3 bases of the junction unmatched. This CDR3 is 15 amino acids long. Germline V CDR1 and CDR2: LGHNT, FRNRAP. The DNA of the CDR3 is TGTGCTAGTGGTTTGGGGGACAGCCTTGGAAACACCATATATTTT. Amino acids: CASGLGDSLGNTIYF.

This clone appeared once. The chain links TRBV28 to TRBJ2-7, with 11 positions matching TRBD2. Per the germline V gene, CDR1 is MDHEN and CDR2 is SYDVKM. The CDR3 runs to 14 residues. The junction had 4 bases not matched to a gene; V was cut back by 6 bases and J by 3 bases. As DNA, the CDR3 is TGTGCCAGCAGGCCCGGGACTAGCGGCTACGAGCAGTACTTC. It codes for CASRPGTSGYEQYF.

The chain has TRBV11-1 and TRBJ1-2, with 7 bases aligning to TRBD1. This CDR3 spans 13 amino acids. Unmatched junction bases numbered 6, after V lost 5 bases and J lost 6 bases. Looked up from germline, CDR1 is SGHAT and CDR2 is FQDESV (reference sequence). CDR3 loop: CASSHDRDHGYTF. The CDR3 DNA sequence: TGTGCCAGCAGCCATGACAGGGATCATGGCTACACCTTC.

The rearrangement uses TRBV18 and TRBJ1-6, with D uncertain. Germline V CDR1 and CDR2: KGHSH, LQKENI. Trimming removed 3 bases from V and 4 bases from J, with 7 bases in between. CDR3 length equals 14 residues. The chain's CDR3 is CASSPSPYNSPLHF. The CDR3 DNA sequence: TGTGCCAGCTCACCTTCACCTTATAATTCACCCCTCCACTTT.

The V gene is TRBV29-1, the J gene TRBJ1-4; 8 nucleotides line up with TRBD1. The CDR3 totals 14 residues. Germline CDR1 is SQVTM and CDR2 is ANQGSEA. V was clipped by 6 bases and J by 1 base; unmatched bases: 4. The CDR3 loop reads CSVLDRGTNEKLFF. DNA of the CDR3: TGCAGCGTACTAGACAGGGGAACTAATGAAAAACTGTTTTTT.

The rearrangement links TRBV4-3 to TRBJ1-4; 8 bases agree with TRBD1. J gave up 0 bases and V 3 bases, and 12 bases lay outside the gene matches. The length of the CDR3 is 19 residues. Germline CDR1 reads LGHNA; CDR2 reads YSLEER. The DNA for the CDR3 is TGCGCCAGCAGCCATGGAGGACAGGGCTTCAGGGCAACTAATGAAAAACTGTTTTTT. It translates to CASSHGGQGFRATNEKLFF.

The chain uses TRBV7-6 and TRBJ1-6; tentative D call: TRBD1 (6 bases). Trimming left V 2 bases short and J 0 bases short, with 17 bases between. Germline values: CDR1 SGHVS, CDR2 FNYEAQ. The CDR3 has 19 residues. This chain's CDR3 is CASSLLAGQQSSYNSPLHF. In DNA form, the CDR3 reads TGTGCCAGCAGCTTACTGGCTGGACAGCAAAGCTCCTATAATTCACCCCTCCACTTT.

The chain uses TRBV7-2 and TRBJ1-2; a possible D gene is TRBD1 (6 bases). Germline CDR1 is SGHTA and CDR2 is FQGNSA. CDR3 length equals 16 residues. V dropped 2 bases and J dropped 0 bases, with 13 bases sitting between them. The CDR3 protein is CASSLNRQGTNYGYTF. As DNA, the CDR3 is TGTGCCAGCAGCTTAAATCGCCAGGGGACTAACTATGGCTACACCTTC.

The chain uses TRBV6-6 and TRBJ1-1; a weak D match, TRBD1 (5 bases). With 5 bases removed from V and 1 base from J, the gap between germline ends came to 17 bases. The germline V gene encodes CDR1 MNHNY and CDR2 SVGAGI (reference sequence). The CDR3 extends over 16 amino acids. The CDR3 sequence is CASSPGQGRTNTEAFF. The CDR3 DNA reads as TGTGCCAGCAGTCCGGGCCAGGGACGGACGAACACTGAAGCTTTCTTT.

This clone appeared a single time. The rearrangement uses TRBV11-2 and TRBJ2-1, with a tentative D call TRBD1 (5 bases). Germline V gene lookup returns CDR1 SGHAT and CDR2 FQNNGV. The CDR3 has 11 amino acids. Trimming removed 5 bases at V and 7 bases at J, with 6 bases between. The CDR3 coding sequence is TGTGCCAGCAGCCCAGGGAATGAGCAGTTCTTC. Amino acids: CASSPGNEQFF. Drawing the rest from reference TRBV11-2 and TRBJ2-1, the complete variable domain is EAGVAQSPRYKIIEKRQSVAFWCNPISGHATLYWYQQILGQGPKLLIQFQNNGVVDDSQLPKDRFSAERLKGVDSTLKIQPAKLEDSAVYLCASSPGNEQFFGPGTRLTVL.

This clone was seen only once. The CDR3 sequence is CASSRPPTDEQFF. CDR3 DNA: TGTGCCAGCAGCCGACCCCCGACGGATGAGCAGTTCTTC. The rearrangement uses TRBV11-2 and TRBJ2-1; D is undetermined. Looked up from germline, CDR1 is SGHAT and CDR2 is FQNNGV. Trimming pared 5 bases from V and 8 bases from J, leaving 13 bases between. The CDR3 loop spans 13 amino acids.

V and J are TRBV27 and TRBJ2-2, with TRBD1 as a possible D gene (6 bases). Trimming cost V 6 bases and J 2 bases, with 16 bases left between them. The germline CDR1 and CDR2 sequences are MNHEY and SMNVEV (reference sequence). The CDR3 covers 16 residues. The CDR3 coding sequence is TGTGCCAGCAGCACCCTAGGGGGAGCTAACACCGGGGAGCTGTTTTTT. The encoded protein is CASSTLGGANTGELFF.

This chain connects TRBV19 to TRBJ1-3; D gene unclear. Germline-derived CDR1 and CDR2 are LNHDA and SQIVND (reference sequence). Trimming cost V 5 bases and J 0 bases, with 14 bases left between them. CDR3 length equals 16 residues. CDR3 nucleotide sequence: TGTGCCAGTAGTGCGAACCCGGGTCTCTCTGGAAACACCATATATTTT. Its translation: CASSANPGLSGNTIYF.

This clone appeared once. This chain uses TRBV5-1 with TRBJ2-7; 7 positions match TRBD2. Germline V gene data show CDR1 as SGHRS and CDR2 as YFSETQ. V lost 3 bases to trimming and J lost 2 bases; unmatched junction nucleotides: 8. This CDR3 spans 15 amino acids. CDR3 sequence: CASSSSSGLAYEQYF. The CDR3 nucleotides are TGCGCCAGCAGCTCATCTAGCGGCCTTGCCTACGAGCAGTACTTC.

The rearrangement uses TRBV28 and TRBJ1-5; 7 bases fit TRBD1. V shed 6 bases, J shed 2 bases, and the junction held 19 bases outside the gene matches. CDR3 size: 19 residues. CDR1 is MDHEN, CDR2 SYDVKM, per germline. The CDR3 region has the DNA TGTGCCAGCAGCCCCACATACGGGACAGTCTCTTATCGCAATCAGCCCCAGCATTTT. Translating it yields CASSPTYGTVSYRNQPQHF.

The CDR3 region is CASSLPLGPLNTEAFF. The CDR3 DNA is TGTGCCAGCAGCCTTCCTTTAGGTCCACTGAACACTGAAGCTTTCTTT. The V gene is TRBV5-4, the J gene TRBJ1-1; unclear D gene. The length of the CDR3 is 16 residues. The germline V and J ends were trimmed by 4 bases and 0 bases, with 16 bases remaining between them. Germline CDR1 SGHNT, CDR2 YYREEE (reference sequence).

Regarding this clone: Sequence at one end of the junction differs from germline and may be a read error. Other DNA sequences in the sample encode the same CDR3. V is TRBV7-7 and J is TRBJ2-7; D tentatively fits TRBD1 or TRBD2 (5 bases each). The CDR3 has 15 amino acids. The V gene's germline CDR1 is SSHAT and CDR2 FNYEAQ (reference sequence). CDR3: CASSSSPGPAGEQYF. CDR3 nucleotide sequence: TGTGCTAGCAGCTCATCGCCGGGACCAGCTGGCGAGCAGTACTTC. Full variable domain (remainder filled in from reference TRBV7-7 and TRBJ2-7): GAGVSQSPRYKVTKRGQDVTLRCDPISSHATLYWYQQALGQGPEFLTYFNYEAQPDKSGLPSDRFSAERPEGSISTLTIQRTEQRDSAMYRCASSSSPGPAGEQYFGPGTRLTVT.

The chain employs TRBV28 and TRBJ2-5; 11 nucleotides align to TRBD2. Germline V gene sequence: CDR1 MDHEN, CDR2 SYDVKM. The CDR3 loop spans 16 amino acids. The V and J ends lost 5 bases and 2 bases, in that order; junction bases with no gene match: 7. The CDR3 nucleotides read TGTGCCAGCAGTCTAACCGGGACTAGCGGTCAAGAGACCCAGTACTTC. Translating it yields CASSLTGTSGQETQYF.

Concerning this clone: Germline and junction disagree at one end, which may indicate a read error. This chain's CDR3 is CASRESGEGQPQHF. The DNA of the CDR3 is TGTGCCAGCAGAGAATCAGGGGAAGGGCAGCCCCAGCATTTT. The chain combines TRBV25-1 with TRBJ1-5; tentatively, D is TRBD1 (6 bases). CDR1 MGHDK and CDR2 SYGVNS come from the germline V gene. This CDR3 has 14 amino acids.

For this clone: Other nucleotide sequences in the sample specify the same CDR3. The chain recombines TRBV5-4 with TRBJ2-7; maybe TRBD1 (6 bases). CDR1 SGHNT and CDR2 YYREEE come from the germline V gene (reference sequence). Trimming shortened V by 2 bases and J by 4 bases, and 10 bases separated the two germline ends. The CDR3 totals 13 residues. CDR3 loop: CASSLGQRYEQYF. DNA of the CDR3: TGTGCCAGCAGCTTAGGACAGAGATACGAGCAGTACTTC.

The CDR3 nucleotides read TGTGCCTGGAGACCGGCTAGCGGGGCCAAAAACATTCAGTACTTC. Amino acid sequence: CAWRPASGAKNIQYF. V and J are TRBV30 and TRBJ2-4, with 8 bases that match TRBD2. The germline gives CDR1 GTSNPN, CDR2 SVGIG (reference sequence). After removal of 3 bases from V and 1 base from J, the junction contained 5 bases not matched to a gene. CDR3 length: 15 residues.

The rearrangement uses TRBV2 and TRBJ2-3, with D hard to call. Germline CDR1 reads SNHLY; CDR2 reads FYNNEI. The V end was cut by 5 bases, the J end by 2 bases, with 5 bases between. CDR3 length equals 12 residues. CDR3 loop: CASSTHTDTQYF. The CDR3 coding sequence is TGTGCCAGCAGTACTCACACAGATACGCAGTATTTT.

This sequence joins TRBV9 and TRBJ2-2; 9 bases map to TRBD2. The CDR3 covers 19 residues. With V trimmed by 0 bases and J by 1 base, 10 bases remained unmatched. CDR1 and CDR2 from the germline V gene are SGDLS and YYNGEE. The chain's CDR3 is CASSVGAAAGGKNTGELFF. The CDR3 coding sequence is TGTGCCAGCAGCGTAGGTGCCGCAGCGGGGGGCAAGAACACCGGGGAGCTGTTTTTT.

The chain is built from TRBV28 and TRBJ2-7; weak D call: TRBD1 (5 bases). Germline CDR1 and CDR2: MDHEN and SYDVKM. The CDR3 has 15 residues. The V gene lost 6 bases and the J gene lost 5 bases, with 20 bases spanning the gap. DNA of the CDR3: TGTGCCAGCAGCCCCAGTGGGCAGGGTAACGACGAGCAGTACTTC. As protein: CASSPSGQGNDEQYF.